This entry describes one T cell receptor (beta chain). Its antigen has not been determined. Base qualities are not recorded, but no much larger clone differs from it by a single base. The label giving this sample's time point can be read as: newly diagnosed GD, antithyroid drugs for less than 3 months. For both TCR sequencing and RNA sequencing, RNA was extracted from PBMCs using TRIzol. The diagnosis of Graves' disease was made according to American Thyroid Association guidelines. Recruitment of patients was carried out at an endocrinology department in Xi'an, China. Each patient gave around 9 milliliters of peripheral blood, collected in an EDTA anticoagulant tube. Ficoll Paque Plus density gradient separation was used to isolate PBMCs, and no additional T cell sorting was done. An Agilent 2100 Bioanalyzer and agarose gel were used to assess RNA quality, and a NanoDrop 2000 was used to measure RNA concentration.

This specimen belongs to a study of regulatory T cells in long-lasting Graves disease (dated by TCRdb to the early 2020s). Context from the whole study: Newly diagnosed Graves' disease patients had taken antithyroid drugs for less than 3 months. A total of around 35 samples underwent TCR sequencing, from some 13 patients with persistent Graves' disease and 20 or so patients with newly diagnosed Graves' disease. The study was conducted in China and was registered as a clinical trial. Persistent Graves' disease patients were compared with newly diagnosed Graves' disease patients by peripheral blood TCR sequencing and RNA sequencing. The paper's findings and limits, for the study overall: As a limitation, the authors acknowledged that the small sample size may reduce accuracy. Preferential use of TRBV28, TRBJ1-2 and TRBJ2-5 was observed in persistent disease, whereas TRBV20-1 and TRBJ2-1 were favored in newly diagnosed disease. More public clonotypes were shared among persistent patients (roughly 2,900) than among newly diagnosed patients (roughly 1,000). Compared with newly diagnosed patients, persistent Graves' disease patients had lower TCR Shannon entropy and fewer highly expanded clones, which suggests clonal expansion. Sequencing and analysis were restricted to the TCR beta chain. Peripheral blood alone was examined, since thyroid tissue, which constituted the primary lesion, could not be accessed.

As encoded in the germline V gene, CDR1 is SGHTA while CDR2 is FQGNSA. The CDR3 spans 12 residues, from the cysteine through the phenylalanine. The kept DNA is CDR3 alone, 36 bases in frame from the first base. Deletion took 4 bases off V and 10 bases off J, with a span of 11 bases between the germline ends. Libraries were constructed by multiplex PCR. TCRdb records Illumina HiSeq 4000 as the sequencer. TCR beta libraries were built with iRepertoire HTBI primers and Arm-PCR amplification of CDR3 regions. Gel purification was performed on PCR products prior to sequencing. The study's processing was this. Gene usage analysis of CDR3 amino acid clonotypes used the approximately 62 TRBV and 11 to 15 TRBJ segments found across samples. COPE and FqMerger were used to merge filtered high-quality paired reads into contigs. BLAST was used to align contigs to the IMGT TRBV, TRBD and TRBJ reference genes, and CDR3 was defined following IMGT. Clonotypes above 0.1% frequency were classified as highly expanded clones. Shannon entropy served as the measure of repertoire diversity, while the Gini coefficient captured V-J evenness. A clonotype was considered public if more than one individual shared it. Through fastp at Q25 and MiXCR, TCRdb rebuilt clones from the public reads, retaining in-frame beta chains. Records with the same CDR3 protein are collapsed into one entry carrying the most frequent genes and DNA. For this entry, the V and J calls and clone size follow TCRdb and not the study's own pipeline. Present in this sample are roughly 400,000 distinct CDR3 sequences, about 15% of which were seen just once. The leading ten clones occupy about 25% of the sample.

This sample was also put to use in a study of T cells in Graves' hyperthyroidism and ophthalmopathy. The second study's paper adds: Stable Graves' hyperthyroidism was defined as no progression to ophthalmopathy during 18 months of follow-up. Hyperthyroidism patients were newly diagnosed, had a disease duration of under 2 months, and were aged 18 to 65 years. The study excluded patients with uncontrolled infections, other autoimmune diseases, pregnancy or lactation. Clinical symptoms, serum thyroxine and TRAb, thyroid ultrasound, and orbital computed tomography formed the basis for the diagnoses. For the first round of RT-PCR on the TCR CDR3, the HTBI primer set was used together with the Qiagen OneStep RT-PCR kit. Most expanded thyroid clonotypes (frequency above 0.001) were also found in blood, which suggests that blood repertoires may mirror thyroid immune responses. A model built on a 13 V-J signature distinguished ophthalmopathy from stable hyperthyroidism, reaching about 88% sensitivity and around 81% specificity in cross-validation and 80%/75% in testing. In validation, progression to ophthalmopathy was predicted by the model with almost 71% sensitivity and roughly 76% specificity, a median of 6.5 months before onset. To identify TCR V-J signatures that set the groups apart, the researchers used a discovery cohort of approximately 98 patients, made up of 40 to 45 with Graves' ophthalmopathy and some 55 with stable Graves' hyperthyroidism. Prospective prediction of ophthalmopathy was tested in an independent validation cohort of 18 to 20 hyperthyroidism patients and 15 to 17 patients who later progressed to ophthalmopathy. The roughly 90 discovery patients were divided at random into training and test sets in a 7:3 ratio. In addition, the study compared T-cell repertoires in thyroid tissue and in blood from several Graves' hyperthyroidism patients. Once sampling was done, hyperthyroidism patients were given methimazole at a starting dose of 30 mg daily, whereas ophthalmopathy patients were given high-dose intravenous methylprednisolone. Libraries were constructed in a second round of multiplex PCR, after which size selection and purification were carried out. Paired-end sequencing of the libraries was performed with 100 bp reads on an Illumina HiSeq2000. SOAPnuke was used to process the raw data, with reads discarded if the reads contained adapters or uncalled bases, had a mean Phred below 15, or lacked an exact constant-primer or identifier match. High-quality paired reads were merged using COPE v1.2.5, and each unique nucleotide sequence was defined as a clonotype. MiTCR v1.1 was used to align the clonotypes against IMGT TRBV, TRBD and TRBJ reference segments. Analysis was restricted to V-J combinations with a frequency above 0.0001, which covered 99.2% of repertoires. The TCS score was defined as F50 (clonal expansion) divided by E x V (chaos), with BLOSUM62-based TCRdist calculated between CDR3 peptides within each V-J. Welch's t-statistics and random forest reduced approximately 520 V-J features to 13, which were used in a naive Bayes classifier (R e1071). No statistical method was used to fix the sample size in advance, and group allocation was not hidden from the investigators. According to the paper, TCR Vbeta CDR3 sequencing was carried out on about 140 peripheral blood samples, which came from more than 40 ophthalmopathy, 70 to 80 hyperthyroidism and approximately 17 progressor patients.

Sequences were derived from peripheral blood mononuclear cells (PBMCs), sampled at new diagnosis, from a patient treated with antithyroid drugs. This chain joins TRBV7-2 to TRBJ2-1; a tentative D match to TRBD2 spans 6 bases. The sequence derives from a woman in her late teens or twenties with Graves disease. Donor details come from another sample of the same person, matched by shared clones. The CDR3: CASSSDLAEQFF. The DNA sequence is as follows: TGTGCCAGCAGCTCCGATCTAGCGGAGCAGTTCTTC.